The 22 T cell receptor beta chains below all came from one sample that was sequenced in a study of shared clonotypes between healthy human individuals. Using immunoSEQ multiplex PCR, the repertoire was profiled, and TCRdb retains in-frame clones only, with some absent. The sample yields hundreds of thousands of clones, roughly 72% seen once. Sequences were obtained from memory CD4+ T cells sorted from blood. Regarding subset: CD45RA-negative fraction. These receptors came from a woman in her 30s in good health.

This clone showed up just a few times. The chain is built from TRBV5-5 and TRBJ2-7; TRBD2 aligns across 10 bases. Germline V gene sequence: CDR1 SGHKS, CDR2 YYEKEE (reference sequence). J lost 0 bases, V lost 2 bases, and 5 bases had no gene match. CDR3 size: 16 residues. CDR3 amino acids: CASSLRLAGASYEQYF. The CDR3 region has the DNA TGTGCCAGCAGCTTAAGGCTAGCGGGAGCCTCCTACGAGCAGTACTTC.

This chain links TRBV11-2 with TRBJ2-1; TRBD1 aligns across 8 bases. The CDR3 consists of 14 residues. Germline V CDR1 and CDR2: SGHAT, FQNNGV. The J segment lost 2 bases and the V segment lost 5 bases, leaving 2 bases of the junction unmatched. The CDR3 sequence is CASSRTGTYNEQFF. CDR3 bases: TGTGCCAGCAGCCGGACAGGGACCTACAATGAGCAGTTCTTC.

The chain has TRBV6-1 and TRBJ2-4; no firm D call. The germline V gene encodes CDR1 MNHNS and CDR2 SASEGT. V shed 2 bases and J shed 0 bases, with 11 bases lying between them. The CDR3 has 16 residues. The CDR3, as DNA: TGTGCCAGCAGTGAACAGGAACGGTTAGCCAAAAACATTCAGTACTTC. Its translation: CASSEQERLAKNIQYF.

The chain is built from TRBV5-1 and TRBJ2-3; 14 nucleotides agree with TRBD2. V lost 4 bases to trimming and J lost 1 base; unmatched junction nucleotides: 5. The CDR3 runs 17 residues. Germline V CDR1 and CDR2: SGHRS, YFSETQ. Here the CDR3 DNA reads TGCGCCAGCAGCAAGGGGACTAGCGGGAGTCGCACAGATACGCAGTATTTT. This codes for CASSKGTSGSRTDTQYF.

This chain uses TRBV6-1 with TRBJ1-4; D is uncertain. The CDR3 extends over 15 amino acids. V lost 1 base and J lost 8, with 14 bases in between. The germline V gene encodes CDR1 MNHNS and CDR2 SASEGT. The CDR3 DNA reads as TGTGCCAGCAGTGAAGGGTGGAGGGAGGCGGAAAAACTGTTTTTT. It is translated as CASSEGWREAEKLFF.

The chain links TRBV14 to TRBJ1-1; D perhaps matches TRBD1 (5 bases). Trimming took 1 base from V and 2 from J, leaving 14 bases between them. The germline V gene encodes CDR1 SGHDN and CDR2 FVKESK. The CDR3 consists of 16 residues. The CDR3 loop reads CASSQGGRGRNTEAFF. In DNA, the CDR3 is TGTGCCAGCAGCCAAGGAGGAAGGGGCCGTAACACTGAAGCTTTCTTT. Together with reference TRBV14 and TRBJ1-1, the CDR3 gives the full variable domain: EAGVTQFPSHSVIEKGQTVTLRCDPISGHDNLYWYRRVMGKEIKFLLHFVKESKQDESGMPNNRFLAERTGGTYSTLKVQPAELEDSGVYFCASSQGGRGRNTEAFFGQGTRLTVV.

The genes are TRBV30 and TRBJ1-4; TRBD1 agrees at 11 bases. Looked up from germline, CDR1 is GTSNPN and CDR2 is SVGIG (reference sequence). This CDR3 region has 14 residues. J was trimmed by 7 bases and V by 2 bases; bases with no gene match: 3. CDR3 nucleotide sequence: TGTGCCTGGAGTCGGACAGGGGGCGGTGAAAAACTGTTTTTT. This translates into CAWSRTGGGEKLFF.

CDR3 sequence: CASSAGLAAYNEQFF. CDR3 coding DNA: TGTGCCAGTAGTGCGGGACTAGCGGCCTACAATGAGCAGTTCTTC. The chain has TRBV19 and TRBJ2-1; 11 nucleotides line up with TRBD2. Germline assignment: CDR1 LNHDA and CDR2 SQIVND (reference sequence). The CDR3 is made up of 15 amino acids. Losses at the gene ends were 5 bases for V and 2 bases for J; bases not matched to a gene: 2.

The chain is built from TRBV4-1 and TRBJ2-2, with 11 nucleotides matching TRBD2. The germline V gene has CDR1 MGHRA and CDR2 YSYEKL. The CDR3 consists of 17 residues. The V gene end was trimmed by 5 bases and the J gene end by 5 bases; junction bases not matched to a gene: 10. CDR3 DNA sequence: TGCGCCAGCAGCTCGCCCACTAGCGGGAGACGTACCGGGGAGCTGTTTTTT. Translated, it gives CASSSPTSGRRTGELFF.

The chain is built from TRBV6-6 and TRBJ1-5; 7 bases match TRBD1. The V segment lost 5 bases and the J segment 1 base; nucleotides outside the gene matches: 8. The CDR3 runs 16 residues. The germline V gene encodes CDR1 MNHNY and CDR2 SVGAGI (reference sequence). CDR3 nucleotides: TGTGCCAGCAGTCTTACCCCGGGACAGAGCAATCAGCCCCAGCATTTT. The encoded protein is CASSLTPGQSNQPQHF.

This sequence joins TRBV7-2 and TRBJ2-1, with 10 bases fitting TRBD1. This CDR3 is built from 16 residues. Per germline, CDR1 SGHTA and CDR2 FQGNSA. V was clipped by 3 bases and J by 7 bases; unmatched bases: 9. The CDR3 loop reads CASSLGERTGGNEQFF. CDR3 sequence (DNA): TGTGCCAGCAGCTTGGGCGAGAGGACAGGGGGAAATGAGCAGTTCTTC. The full variable domain, with the rest looked up from reference TRBV7-2 and TRBJ2-1, is GAGVSQSPSNKVTEKGKDVELRCDPISGHTALYWYRQSLGQGLEFLIYFQGNSAPDKSGLPSDRFSAERTGGSVSTLTIQRTQQEDSAVYLCASSLGERTGGNEQFFGPGTRLTVL.

The CDR3 DNA reads TGTGCCAGCAGTTACTCTTCCGGGACACCCAGGGGTGGCTACACCTTC. Translation: CASSYSSGTPRGGYTF. The V gene is TRBV6-5, the J gene TRBJ1-2; D is perhaps TRBD1 (6 bases). The CDR3 is 16 residues long. Trimming left V 0 bases short and J 7 bases short, with 18 bases between. The germline CDR1 and CDR2 sequences are MNHEY and SVGAGI.

This clone is a singleton in its sample. CDR3 sequence reads: CASSLDRNYGYTF. The CDR3 DNA reads as TGCGCCAGCAGCTTGGACAGAAACTATGGCTACACCTTC. The J gene is TRBJ1-2, the V gene TRBV5-1, with no clear D. The V gene lost 0 bases and the J gene lost 2 bases, with 5 bases spanning the gap. Germline V lookup: CDR1 SGHRS, CDR2 YFSETQ. The CDR3 is 13 residues long.

This clone came up a few times. V gene TRBV7-9 combines with J gene TRBJ1-2; 7 positions match TRBD1. Unmatched junction bases numbered 10, after V lost 5 bases and J lost 4 bases. Germline V gene lookup returns CDR1 SEHNR and CDR2 FQNEAQ (reference sequence). This CDR3 has 15 residues. In DNA, the CDR3 is TGTGCCAGCAGCCCCGGAGGGGGCCTAGGCTATGGCTACACCTTC. Its translation: CASSPGGGLGYGYTF.

The genes are TRBV2 and TRBJ1-1; 9 nucleotides match TRBD1. After removal of 8 bases from V and 4 bases from J, the junction contained 8 bases not matched to a gene. The CDR3 has 14 amino acids. Germline CDR1 SNHLY, CDR2 FYNNEI. The CDR3, as DNA: TGTGCCAGCGAGGGACAGGGAGGGGGCACTGAAGCTTTCTTT. It translates to CASEGQGGGTEAFF.

This sequence joins TRBV4-2 and TRBJ2-1; D uncertain. The V end was cut by 3 bases, the J end by 7 bases, with 19 bases between. The CDR3 spans 16 residues. CDR1 LGHNA and CDR2 YNFKEQ come from the germline V gene. The CDR3 loop is CASSHLGLGIGNEQFF. CDR3 nucleotides: TGTGCCAGCAGCCACCTCGGGTTAGGTATTGGGAATGAGCAGTTCTTC.

This chain joins TRBV27 and TRBJ1-2; tentative D call: TRBD1 (6 bases). Germline CDR1 MNHEY, CDR2 SMNVEV (reference sequence). V lost 3 bases, J lost 7 bases, and 12 bases lay in between. There are 13 residues in the CDR3. The CDR3 region is CASSFTGLAGYTF. The CDR3 DNA is TGTGCCAGCAGTTTTACAGGGTTGGCTGGCTACACCTTC.

This clone was counted a single time. The V and J genes are TRBV19 and TRBJ1-1; D is unresolved. V lost 6 bases and J lost 1, with 12 bases in between. CDR3 length equals 14 residues. In germline, CDR1 is LNHDA, CDR2 SQIVND (reference sequence). The CDR3: CASSRLKENTEAFF. CDR3 DNA: TGTGCCAGTAGCCGCTTAAAGGAGAACACTGAAGCTTTCTTT.

The V call is TRBV25-1, the J call TRBJ1-2; no reliable D call. The CDR3 loop spans 16 amino acids. Germline CDR1 MGHDK, CDR2 SYGVNS. V lost 3 bases and J lost 7, with 21 bases in between. The CDR3 DNA follows: TGTGCCAGCAGTGATGAGAGGGTCGTACACCTTCGTGGCTACACCTTC. Its translation: CASSDERVVHLRGYTF.

This chain uses TRBV10-3 with TRBJ1-4; D unclear. The V end lost 4 bases, the J end lost 0 bases, and 15 bases lay between the germline ends. Germline CDR1 ENHRY, CDR2 SYGVKD. This CDR3 has 17 amino acids. CDR3 sequence: CAISAGRGRSTNEKLFF. CDR3 nucleotide sequence: TGTGCCATCAGTGCTGGCAGAGGGAGATCAACTAATGAAAAACTGTTTTTT.

The rearrangement links TRBV20-1 to TRBJ1-2; 10 positions match TRBD1. CDR3 length: 11 residues. From germline, CDR1 is DFQATT and CDR2 SNEGSKA (reference sequence). J lost 6 bases, V lost 6 bases, and 1 base had no gene match. DNA of the CDR3: TGCAGTGCGGACAGGGGGAATGGCTACACCTTC. Amino acids: CSADRGNGYTF.

For the CDR3, the DNA is TGTGCCAGCAGCAAAGCTTGTGACAATAGCAATCAGCCCCAGCATTTT. Its translation is CASSKACDNSNQPQHF. The chain links TRBV21-1 to TRBJ1-5; the table's D call, TRBD1, was not checked against the DNA. TRBV21-1 corresponds to a pseudogene. The CDR3 consists of 16 residues.